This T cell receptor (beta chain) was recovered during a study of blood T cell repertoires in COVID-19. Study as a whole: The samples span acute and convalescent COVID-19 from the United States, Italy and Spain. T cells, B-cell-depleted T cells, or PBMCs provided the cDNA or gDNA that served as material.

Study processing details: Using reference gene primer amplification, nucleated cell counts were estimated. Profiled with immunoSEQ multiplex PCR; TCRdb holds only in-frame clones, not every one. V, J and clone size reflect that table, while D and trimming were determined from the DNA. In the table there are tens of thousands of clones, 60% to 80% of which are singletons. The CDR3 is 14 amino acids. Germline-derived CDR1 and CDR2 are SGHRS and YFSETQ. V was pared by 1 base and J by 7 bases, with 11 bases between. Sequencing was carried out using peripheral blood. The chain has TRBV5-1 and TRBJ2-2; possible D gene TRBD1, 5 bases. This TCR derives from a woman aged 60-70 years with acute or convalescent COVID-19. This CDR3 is CASSLQGFGGELFF. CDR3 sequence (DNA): TGCGCCAGCAGCTTGCAGGGTTTCGGCGGGGAGCTGTTTTTT. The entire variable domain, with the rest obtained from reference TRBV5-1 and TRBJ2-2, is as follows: KAGVTQTPRYLIKTRGQQVTLSCSPISGHRSVSWYQQTPGQGLQFLFEYFSETQRNKGNFPGRFSGRQFSNSRSEMNVSTLELGDSALYLCASSLQGFGGELFFGEGSRLTVL.